This TCR beta chain was found in a study of vaccination and CD4 T cells after COVID-19. Across the whole study: Convalescent donors were composed of six males and four females, of whom two were Hispanic. Post-vaccine sampling followed dose two by a median about 72 days (range 14 to 241).

Treatment defined: roughly 10-day PBMC culture with coronavirus spike peptide pools or control peptides (ViraFEST assay). About this clonotype: Its antigen is not known.

Sequencing of DNA taken from cultured CD4+ T cells relied on the Oncomine TCR Beta short-read assay. Genomic DNA was drawn out of CD4+ T cells grown in culture. TCRdb passed the PCR reads through MiXCR, listing each CDR3 protein once. The profile covers 15,000 to 25,000 distinct CDR3 sequences, with approximately 56% appearing a single time and more than 8.5% taken by the ten largest. Germline values: CDR1 DFQATT, CDR2 SNEGSKA (reference sequence). The CDR3 extends over 12 amino acids. The V and J ends lost 6 bases and 4 bases respectively, with 9 bases between them. The chain joins TRBV20-1 to TRBJ1-4; D remains unclear. This receptor was obtained from a human donor who had recovered from COVID-19. The sequences come from CD4+ T cells from blood, cultured in vitro, collected after SARS-CoV-2 vaccination. CDR3 DNA: TGCAGTGCAGGACGGCTTAATGAAAAACTGTTTTTT. This sequence encodes CSAGRLNEKLFF.